Each of the 4 T cell receptor beta chains below was sequenced from the same sample in a study of T-cell reconstitution after alpha-beta-depleted transplantation in children. Construction of the TCRbeta library involved unique molecular identifiers. TCRdb reanalysed the PCR reads using MiXCR and keeps one entry per CDR3 protein. The sample lists more than 550,000 distinct CDR3 sequences; about 11% were seen once. The sequenced sample was PBMCs from the stem cell graft donor, obtained from the stem cell graft. The receptors were gathered from a human donor who donated a stem cell graft to a child with acute myeloid leukemia.

This clonotype has just a few counts. The rearrangement uses TRBV7-9 and TRBJ1-1; 9 bases are shared with TRBD1. The CDR3 runs 16 residues. Germline trimming cut 6 bases from V and 6 bases from J; bases unmatched to any gene: 14. Germline values: CDR1 SEHNR, CDR2 FQNEAQ (reference sequence). CDR3 loop: CASRLPGQGKGAEAFF. CDR3 sequence (DNA): TGTGCCAGCAGATTGCCGGGACAGGGTAAAGGGGCTGAAGCTTTCTTT.

This clonotype was detected ten times or more. The rearrangement uses TRBV20-1 and TRBJ2-7, with unresolved D. The CDR3 is made up of 13 amino acids. V was shortened by 5 bases and J by 6 bases, with 17 bases between the two germline ends. From germline, CDR1 is DFQATT and CDR2 SNEGSKA (reference sequence). CDR3 in amino acids: CSAGLTPAPEQYF. The CDR3 nucleotides read TGCAGTGCTGGTCTAACCCCAGCCCCCGAGCAGTACTTC.

This clonotype was found many times. This chain links TRBV5-1 with TRBJ2-7; D is perhaps TRBD1 (6 bases). CDR3 length: 15 amino acids. Germline values: CDR1 SGHRS, CDR2 YFSETQ. The V and J ends lost 0 bases and 3 bases respectively, with 13 bases between them. The CDR3 protein is CASSLEQGPLYEQYF. CDR3 sequence (DNA): TGCGCCAGCAGCTTGGAACAGGGACCGCTCTACGAGCAGTACTTC. Supplemented by reference TRBV5-1 and TRBJ2-7, the full variable domain reads KAGVTQTPRYLIKTRGQQVTLSCSPISGHRSVSWYQQTPGQGLQFLFEYFSETQRNKGNFPGRFSGRQFSNSRSEMNVSTLELGDSALYLCASSLEQGPLYEQYFGPGTRLTVT.

This chain links TRBV14 with TRBJ2-1, with D tentatively TRBD1 (5 bases). Germline V gene data show CDR1 as SGHDN and CDR2 as FVKESK. The CDR3 has 15 amino acids. V was clipped by 1 base and J by 7 bases, with 14 bases between them. The CDR3 bases are TGTGCCAGCAGCCAAGGTGGCACAGGTTGGAATGAGCAGTTCTTC. Translating it yields CASSQGGTGWNEQFF.